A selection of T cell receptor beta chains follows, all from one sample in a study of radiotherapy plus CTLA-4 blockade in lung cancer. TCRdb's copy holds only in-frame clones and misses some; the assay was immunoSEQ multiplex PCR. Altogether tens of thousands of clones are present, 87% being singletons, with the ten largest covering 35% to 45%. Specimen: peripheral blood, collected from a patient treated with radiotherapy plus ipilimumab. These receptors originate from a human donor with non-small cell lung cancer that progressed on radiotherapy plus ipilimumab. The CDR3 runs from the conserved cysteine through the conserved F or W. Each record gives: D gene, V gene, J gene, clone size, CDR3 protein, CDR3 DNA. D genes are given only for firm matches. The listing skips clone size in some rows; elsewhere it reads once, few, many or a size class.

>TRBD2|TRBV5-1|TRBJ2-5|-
CASSLVLQTSPKYQETQYF
TGCGCCAGCAGCTTGGTATTGCAGACTAGCCCCAAGTACCAAGAGACCCAGTACTTC
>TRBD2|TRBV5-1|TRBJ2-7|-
CASSGTSGSYEQYF
TGCGCCAGCAGCGGGACTAGCGGGAGTTACGAGCAGTACTTC
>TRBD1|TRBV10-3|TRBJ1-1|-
CAIRDREAEAFF
TGTGCCATCAGAGACAGGGAGGCTGAAGCTTTCTTT
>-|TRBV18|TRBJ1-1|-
CASGQGKTEAFF
TGTGCCAGCGGGCAGGGGAAAACTGAAGCTTTCTTT
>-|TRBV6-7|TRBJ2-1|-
CASSYSRGRSYNEQFF
TGTGCCAGCAGTTACTCGAGAGGGAGGTCCTACAATGAGCAGTTCTTC
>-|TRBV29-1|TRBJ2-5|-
CSVEGRADQETQYF
TGCAGCGTTGAAGGTAGGGCAGATCAAGAGACCCAGTACTTC
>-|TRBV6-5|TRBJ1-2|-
CASRKDGSYGYTF
TGTGCCAGCAGGAAAGACGGTTCCTATGGCTACACCTTC
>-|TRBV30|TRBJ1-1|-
CAWRSQGRTEAFF
TGTGCCTGGAGATCACAGGGTCGGACTGAAGCTTTCTTT
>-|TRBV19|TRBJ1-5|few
CASSMAPSNQPQHF
TGTGCCAGTAGTATGGCACCCAGCAATCAGCCCCAGCATTTT
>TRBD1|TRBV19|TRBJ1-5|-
CASSIAGTVSNQPQHF
TGTGCCAGTAGTATCGCTGGGACAGTAAGCAATCAGCCCCAGCATTTT
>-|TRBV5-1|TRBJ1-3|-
CASSPGQRGTTNTIYF
TGCGCCAGCAGCCCTGGACAGAGAGGAACTACAAACACCATATATTTT
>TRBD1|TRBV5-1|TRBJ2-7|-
CASSLAIRQGFMSSYEQYF
TGCGCCAGCAGCTTGGCCATAAGACAGGGGTTCATGTCCTCCTACGAGCAGTACTTC
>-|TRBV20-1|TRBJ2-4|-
CSGYGSGIQYF
TGCAGTGGGTACGGGAGTGGTATTCAGTACTTC
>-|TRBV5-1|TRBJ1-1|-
CASSPDTNTEAFF
TGCGCCAGCAGCCCAGACACGAACACTGAAGCTTTCTTT
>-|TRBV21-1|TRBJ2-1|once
CASSTHRWTSGSSYNEQFF
TGTGCCAGCAGCACACACCGCTGGACTAGCGGGAGCTCCTACAATGAGCAGTTCTTC
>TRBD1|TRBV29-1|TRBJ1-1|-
CSVSPSTGGPTEAFF
TGCAGCGTTTCCCCCTCAACAGGGGGCCCCACTGAAGCTTTCTTT
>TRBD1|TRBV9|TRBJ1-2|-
CASSAGGGTYGYTF
TGTGCCAGCAGCGCAGGGGGAGGAACTTATGGCTACACCTTC
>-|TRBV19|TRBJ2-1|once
CASSLTDYNELFF
TGTGCCAGTAGCTTGACAGATTACAATGAGCTGTTCTTC
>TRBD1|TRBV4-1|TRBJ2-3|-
CASSQGQGQGYPDTQYF
TGCGCCAGCAGCCAAGGGCAGGGACAGGGGTACCCAGATACGCAGTATTTT
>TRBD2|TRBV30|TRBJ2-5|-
CAWSSGGGPGETQYF
TGTGCCTGGAGTTCCGGCGGGGGGCCTGGAGAGACCCAGTACTTC